The next 5 T cell receptor beta chains were all read from a single sample in a study of shared clonotypes between healthy human individuals. Profiled with immunoSEQ multiplex PCR; TCRdb holds only in-frame clones, not every one. The sample contains more than 450,000 clones, more than 65% of which appear only once. Sequenced input: PBMCs. These receptors were taken from a middle-aged woman in good health. Some clones in this sample may be carry-over from other donors' samples.

This chain links TRBV7-6 with TRBJ1-4; 12 bases fit TRBD1. The CDR3 contains 11 residues. V shed 6 bases, J shed 13 bases, and the junction held 0 bases outside the gene matches. From germline, CDR1 is SGHVS and CDR2 FNYEAQ. CDR3 in amino acids: CASRGQGALFF. The CDR3 DNA is TGTGCCAGCAGGGGACAGGGGGCACTGTTTTTT.

The chain joins TRBV9 to TRBJ2-1; D may be TRBD2 (5 bases). The CDR3 has 14 residues. Trimming stripped 4 bases from V and 10 bases from J, with 18 bases between. Germline V gene sequence: CDR1 SGDLS, CDR2 YYNGEE. This CDR3 reads CASSPPRETGEQFF. DNA for the CDR3: TGTGCCAGCAGCCCCCCACGGGAAACGGGGGAGCAGTTCTTC.

This chain links TRBV4-1 with TRBJ2-3; the D gene is possibly TRBD1 (6 bases). This CDR3 spans 22 amino acids. The germline CDR1 and CDR2 sequences are MGHRA and YSYEKL. With 4 bases removed from V and 3 bases from J, the gap between germline ends came to 35 bases. CDR3 loop: CASSPTPPSPLPGHLRTDTQYF. In nucleotides, the CDR3 is TGCGCCAGCAGCCCAACCCCCCCCAGTCCGCTTCCGGGACACCTGAGGACAGATACGCAGTATTTT.

This clone was recorded only once. The genes are TRBV4-2 and TRBJ2-2, with D possibly matching TRBD2 (5 bases). The CDR3 loop spans 15 amino acids. The ends were cut back, 1 base at V and 3 bases at J, with 9 bases in the middle. Germline loops: CDR1 LGHNA, CDR2 YNFKEQ. The CDR3 protein is CASSQGGLHTGELFF. The CDR3 DNA follows: TGTGCCAGCAGCCAAGGCGGGCTGCACACCGGGGAGCTGTTTTTT.

This clone appeared a few times. V usage is TRBV28 and J usage is TRBJ1-3; 7 nucleotides agree with TRBD1. The CDR3 is 19 residues long. The V gene end was trimmed by 5 bases and the J gene end by 0 bases; junction bases not matched to a gene: 16. CDR1 is MDHEN, CDR2 SYDVKM, per germline. The CDR3 DNA is TGTGCCAGCAGTCCGACCACCTATAGACAGGGACGCTCTGGAAACACCATATATTTT. Amino acid sequence: CASSPTTYRQGRSGNTIYF.